The present T cell receptor (beta chain) was sequenced within a study of a mutant IDH1 vaccine in newly diagnosed glioma. Study background: Radiotherapy, temozolomide, or both had been given previously, and both were given to most. General study results and limits: Among top peripheral T cell clonotypes, changes seemed unrelated to pseudoprogression.

This clone has only one observation. Its specificity is not known. Specified time point: baseline, week 1 (first vaccination visit). As for treatment: pre-vaccination baseline after standard-of-care therapy. Sequencing used immunoSEQ multiplex PCR; TCRdb keeps in-frame clones, though not all of them. Seen here are about 92,000 clones, approximately 83% observed once, and the top ten hold around 7%. The sequence came from a woman aged 50 to 60 with glioma. This material consisted of PBMCs, taken from a glioma patient treated with radiotherapy, temozolomide or both.

The CDR3, as DNA: TGTGCCAGCAGTTTATCCTTCCTCGGGACAGGAGGAGGTAACACTGAAGCTTTCTTT. This codes for CASSLSFLGTGGGNTEAFF. The chain has TRBV27 and TRBJ1-1; 8 bases agree with TRBD1. The CDR3 is 19 amino acids. V shed 0 bases, J shed 2 bases, and the junction held 14 bases outside the gene matches. Germline loops: CDR1 MNHEY, CDR2 SMNVEV (reference sequence).